Below are 20 T cell receptor beta chains sequenced from a single sample in a study of post-analysis software for immune sequencing data. Points from the study as a whole: Included in a set of about 5 TRBV segments more frequent in patients than controls were TRBV5-6, TRBV5-1 and TRBV20-1.

No antigen is known for these receptors. Every TCR beta cDNA library bore unique molecular identifiers. TCRdb redid the calling of the PCR reads with MiXCR, one entry per CDR3 protein. The profile shows about 820,000 distinct CDR3 sequences, roughly 50% of them singletons. The sample was blood. These receptors were taken from a girl aged 10-17 years with multiple sclerosis.

This clonotype was counted between two and nine times. The genes are TRBV5-1 and TRBJ2-3; D is perhaps TRBD1 (5 bases). This CDR3 has 14 amino acids. Trimming stripped 4 bases from V and 2 bases from J, with 11 bases between. CDR1 SGHRS and CDR2 YFSETQ come from the germline V gene. The CDR3 reads CASSPIGVTDTQYF. CDR3 in DNA: TGCGCCAGCAGCCCGATAGGGGTCACAGATACGCAGTATTTT.

This sequence joins TRBV20-1 and TRBJ2-5; no reliable D call. Trimming took 8 bases from V and 3 from J, leaving 16 bases between them. Germline V gives CDR1 DFQATT, CDR2 SNEGSKA (reference sequence). The length of the CDR3 is 13 residues. The CDR3 is CSSPYSGEETQYF. CDR3 DNA sequence: TGCAGTTCCCCCTACTCGGGCGAAGAGACCCAGTACTTC.

This chain connects TRBV12-3 or TRBV12-4 to TRBJ1-1; D is unclear. The V end lost 2 bases, the J end lost 10 bases, and 8 bases lay between the germline ends. The CDR3 runs to 11 residues. CDR3 in amino acids: CASSLWGPAFF. The CDR3, as DNA: TGTGCCAGCAGTTTATGGGGTCCAGCTTTCTTT.

This clonotype was counted once. The genes are TRBV20-1 and TRBJ1-2; D is perhaps TRBD1 (6 bases). Germline V gives CDR1 DFQATT, CDR2 SNEGSKA (reference sequence). The CDR3 totals 11 residues. V dropped 5 bases and J dropped 3 bases, with 7 bases sitting between them. The CDR3 protein is CSAWTDYGYTF. The CDR3 DNA follows: TGCAGTGCTTGGACAGACTATGGCTACACCTTC.

V gene TRBV20-1 combines with J gene TRBJ1-2, with TRBD1 matching over 8 bases. The CDR3 extends over 15 amino acids. Germline V gives CDR1 DFQATT, CDR2 SNEGSKA (reference sequence). The ends lost 6 bases at V and 5 bases at J; junction bases unmatched: 14. The CDR3 sequence is CSALAVGTGAYGYTF. CDR3 nucleotides: TGCAGTGCCCTAGCGGTAGGGACAGGCGCTTATGGCTACACCTTC.

This clonotype has more than one count but fewer than ten. V and J are TRBV29-1 and TRBJ2-7; tentatively, D is TRBD1 (5 bases). V was pared by 4 bases and J by 4 bases, with 8 bases between. Germline CDR1 reads SQVTM; CDR2 reads ANQGSEA. The CDR3 contains 11 residues. The CDR3 protein is CSVVSGYEQYF. The DNA of the CDR3 is TGCAGCGTTGTGTCAGGGTACGAGCAGTACTTC.

V usage is TRBV3-1 and J usage is TRBJ1-2; a weak D match, TRBD1 (5 bases). Germline lookup yields CDR1 LGHDT and CDR2 YNNKEL (reference sequence). This CDR3 spans 13 amino acids. V gave up 1 base and J gave up 10 bases, with 13 bases separating them. The CDR3 DNA is TGTGCCAGCAGCCAAGTCATCCAGGGCGTCTACACCTTC. Protein sequence: CASSQVIQGVYTF.

The rearrangement joins TRBV6-5 to TRBJ1-2, with no clear D. V lost 0 bases to trimming and J lost 0 bases, with 14 bases between them. The germline V gene encodes CDR1 MNHEY and CDR2 SVGAGI. The CDR3 spans 17 residues. The DNA of the CDR3 is TGTGCCAGCAGTTACTCGATTATCCTGGAGTCTAACTATGGCTACACCTTC. Protein: CASSYSIILESNYGYTF.

The chain carries TRBV5-4 and TRBJ1-1; 8 nucleotides agree with TRBD1. Germline V gives CDR1 SGHNT, CDR2 YYREEE (reference sequence). This CDR3 contains 15 residues. V shed 1 base, J shed 4 bases, and the junction held 6 bases outside the gene matches. The CDR3 here is CASSLKTGEATEAFF. CDR3 DNA sequence: TGTGCCAGCAGCTTGAAGACAGGGGAGGCCACTGAAGCTTTCTTT.

This rearrangement joins TRBV27 to TRBJ2-7, with 7 bases that match TRBD1. V lost 2 bases and J lost 4; bases outside the gene matches: 2. This CDR3 has 13 residues. Germline loops: CDR1 MNHEY, CDR2 SMNVEV (reference sequence). CDR3 DNA sequence: TGTGCCAGCAGTTTACCGGACAGGTACGAGCAGTACTTC. This translates into CASSLPDRYEQYF.

This clonotype was counted at least ten times. The chain uses TRBV27 and TRBJ1-2, with D unclear. Germline CDR1 MNHEY, CDR2 SMNVEV (reference sequence). The V and J ends lost 0 bases and 5 bases respectively, with 13 bases between them. The CDR3 length is 15 residues. The CDR3, as DNA: TGTGCCAGCAGTTTATCCGGGGAAGGAGGGTATGGCTACACCTTC. This codes for CASSLSGEGGYGYTF.

The chain joins TRBV20-1 to TRBJ2-4; D remains unclear. Germline values: CDR1 DFQATT, CDR2 SNEGSKA (reference sequence). This CDR3 is built from 15 residues. V was shortened by 5 bases and J by 0 bases, with 14 bases between the two germline ends. In nucleotides, the CDR3 is TGCAGTGCTGATCCCCGAAGAGGAGCCAAAAACATTCAGTACTTC. Its protein is CSADPRRGAKNIQYF.

The V and J genes are TRBV3-1 and TRBJ1-2; 8 bases fit TRBD1. CDR3 length: 16 amino acids. J gave up 4 bases and V 0 bases, and 7 bases lay outside the gene matches. Per the germline V gene, CDR1 is LGHDT and CDR2 is YNNKEL (reference sequence). The CDR3 loop is CASSQDGGQGAYGYTF. For the CDR3, the DNA is TGTGCCAGCAGCCAAGATGGAGGACAGGGTGCCTATGGCTACACCTTC.

The CDR3 reads CASSQGWGTRQYF. The CDR3 nucleotides read TGTGCCAGCAGCCAAGGTTGGGGGACTAGGCAGTACTTC. The gene calls are TRBV14 and TRBJ2-5, with TRBD2 matching over 8 bases. CDR1 is SGHDN and CDR2 is FVKESK in the germline V gene. With 1 base clipped from V and 11 bases from J, the junction kept 6 bases outside the gene matches. The CDR3 is 13 amino acids.

This clonotype occurred a few times. The chain couples TRBV5-1 to TRBJ1-1, with D maybe TRBD1 (5 bases). The CDR3 consists of 14 residues. Per germline, CDR1 SGHRS and CDR2 YFSETQ. V was cut by 0 bases and J by 1 base, with 7 bases left in between. The CDR3 nucleotides are TGCGCCAGCAGCTTGGTCGACAGGAACACTGAAGCTTTCTTT. Encoded protein: CASSLVDRNTEAFF.

The chain is built from TRBV29-1 and TRBJ1-1; 7 bases map to TRBD1. After removal of 4 bases from V and 3 bases from J, the junction contained 2 bases not matched to a gene. The CDR3 covers 12 residues. Germline lookup yields CDR1 SQVTM and CDR2 ANQGSEA. The CDR3 protein is CSVATGDTEAFF. CDR3 DNA sequence: TGCAGCGTTGCAACAGGGGACACTGAAGCTTTCTTT.

This clonotype was seen a few times. The chain couples TRBV12-3 or TRBV12-4 to TRBJ2-1; no firm D call. The CDR3 loop spans 13 amino acids. Deletions cut 3 bases from V and 2 bases from J, with 5 bases between. The CDR3 spells CASSFAPYNEQFF. The CDR3 nucleotides are TGTGCCAGCAGTTTTGCTCCCTACAATGAGCAGTTCTTC.

This clonotype was observed a few times. The chain carries TRBV5-1 and TRBJ1-5; D might be TRBD1 (5 bases). The germline V gene encodes CDR1 SGHRS and CDR2 YFSETQ. The V end lost 4 bases, the J end lost 0 bases, and 11 bases lay between the germline ends. The CDR3 totals 15 residues. In DNA, the CDR3 is TGCGCCAGCAGCGCTCGAGGGGATAGCAATCAGCCCCAGCATTTT. Its protein product is CASSARGDSNQPQHF.

The V gene is TRBV10-3, the J gene TRBJ2-1; 8 bases match TRBD2. Germline assignment: CDR1 ENHRY and CDR2 SYGVKD. The junction had 9 bases not matched to a gene; V was cut back by 1 base and J by 4 bases. The CDR3 has 17 amino acids. This chain's CDR3 is CAISEWSGGPKYNEQFF. CDR3 nucleotide sequence: TGTGCCATCAGTGAGTGGTCGGGAGGGCCTAAGTACAATGAGCAGTTCTTC.

This clonotype occurred a few times. This sequence joins TRBV15 and TRBJ1-1; the D is unclear. V was shortened by 5 bases and J by 0 bases, with 10 bases between the two germline ends. The CDR3 is 14 residues long. CDR1 LNHNV and CDR2 YYDKDF come from the germline V gene (reference sequence). In nucleotides, the CDR3 is TGTGCCACCAGCTTACGGCGTATGAACACTGAAGCTTTCTTT. Translating it yields CATSLRRMNTEAFF.